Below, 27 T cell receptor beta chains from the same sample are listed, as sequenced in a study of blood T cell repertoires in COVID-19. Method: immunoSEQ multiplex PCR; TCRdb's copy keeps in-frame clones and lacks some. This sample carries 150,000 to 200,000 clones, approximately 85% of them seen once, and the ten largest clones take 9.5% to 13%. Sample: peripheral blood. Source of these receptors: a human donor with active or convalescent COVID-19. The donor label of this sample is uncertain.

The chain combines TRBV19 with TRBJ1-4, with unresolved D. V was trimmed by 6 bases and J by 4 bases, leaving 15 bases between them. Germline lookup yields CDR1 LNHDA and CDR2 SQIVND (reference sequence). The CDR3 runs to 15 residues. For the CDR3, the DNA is TGTGCCAGTAGCCGGTACACGGGATTTAATGAAAAACTGTTTTTT. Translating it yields CASSRYTGFNEKLFF. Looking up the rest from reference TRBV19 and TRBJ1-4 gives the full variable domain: DGGITQSPKYLFRKEGQNVTLSCEQNLNHDAMYWYRQDPGQGLRLIYYSQIVNDFQKGDIAEGYSVSREKKESFPLTVTSAQKNPTAFYLCASSRYTGFNEKLFFGSGTQLSVL.

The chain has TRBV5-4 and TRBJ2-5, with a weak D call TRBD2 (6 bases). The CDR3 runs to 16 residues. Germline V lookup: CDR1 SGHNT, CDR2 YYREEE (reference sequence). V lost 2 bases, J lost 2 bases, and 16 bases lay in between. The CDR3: CASSFTGLPSQETQYF. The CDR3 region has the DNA TGTGCCAGCAGCTTCACGGGACTGCCTTCACAAGAGACCCAGTACTTC. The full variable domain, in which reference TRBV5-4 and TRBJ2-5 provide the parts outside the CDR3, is ETGVTQSPTHLIKTRGQQVTLRCSSQSGHNTVSWYQQALGQGPQFIFQYYREEENGRGNFPPRFSGLQFPNYSSELNVNALELDDSALYLCASSFTGLPSQETQYFGPGTRLLVL.

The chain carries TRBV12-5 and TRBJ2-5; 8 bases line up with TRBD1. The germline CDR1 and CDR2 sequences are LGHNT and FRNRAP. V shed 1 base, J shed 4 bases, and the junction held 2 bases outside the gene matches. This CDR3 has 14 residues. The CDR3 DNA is TGTGCTAGTGGTTTGGGCGACAGGGGAGAGACCCAGTACTTC. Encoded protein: CASGLGDRGETQYF.

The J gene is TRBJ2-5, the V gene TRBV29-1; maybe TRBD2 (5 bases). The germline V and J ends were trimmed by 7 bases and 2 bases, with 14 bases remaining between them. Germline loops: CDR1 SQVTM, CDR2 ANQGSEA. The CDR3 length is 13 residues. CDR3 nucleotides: TGCAGCGCGAAACTAGTAGGTCAAGAGACCCAGTACTTC. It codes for CSAKLVGQETQYF.

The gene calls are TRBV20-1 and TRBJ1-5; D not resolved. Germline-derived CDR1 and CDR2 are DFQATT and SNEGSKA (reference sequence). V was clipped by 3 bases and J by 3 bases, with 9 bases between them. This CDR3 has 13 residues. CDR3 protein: CSASSTVNQPQHF. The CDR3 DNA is TGCAGTGCTAGTTCTACAGTCAATCAGCCCCAGCATTTT.

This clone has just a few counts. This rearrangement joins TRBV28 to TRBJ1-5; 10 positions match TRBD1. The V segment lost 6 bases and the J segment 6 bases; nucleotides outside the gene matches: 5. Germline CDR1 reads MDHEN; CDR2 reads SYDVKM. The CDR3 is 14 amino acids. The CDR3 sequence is CASRPGQGFQPQHF. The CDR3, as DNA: TGTGCCAGCAGACCGGGACAGGGGTTTCAGCCCCAGCATTTT.

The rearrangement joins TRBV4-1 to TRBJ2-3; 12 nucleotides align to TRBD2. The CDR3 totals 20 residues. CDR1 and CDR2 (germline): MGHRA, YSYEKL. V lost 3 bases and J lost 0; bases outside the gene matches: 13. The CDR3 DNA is TGCGCCAGCAGCCACGCGGGGTCTACTAGCGGGGGGCATAGCACAGATACGCAGTATTTT. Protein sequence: CASSHAGSTSGGHSTDTQYF.

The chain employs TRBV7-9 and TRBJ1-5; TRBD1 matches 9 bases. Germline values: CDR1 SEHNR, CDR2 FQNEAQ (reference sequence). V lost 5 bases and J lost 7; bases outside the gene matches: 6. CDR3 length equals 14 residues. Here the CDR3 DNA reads TGTGCCAGCAGCGGCACAGGGGGCGCGCAGCCCCAGCATTTT. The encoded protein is CASSGTGGAQPQHF.

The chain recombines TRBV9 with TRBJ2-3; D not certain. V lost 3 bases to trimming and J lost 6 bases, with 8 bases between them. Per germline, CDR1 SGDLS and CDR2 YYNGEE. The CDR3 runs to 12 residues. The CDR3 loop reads CASSASWDTQYF. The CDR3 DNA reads TGTGCCAGCAGCGCGAGCTGGGATACGCAGTATTTT.

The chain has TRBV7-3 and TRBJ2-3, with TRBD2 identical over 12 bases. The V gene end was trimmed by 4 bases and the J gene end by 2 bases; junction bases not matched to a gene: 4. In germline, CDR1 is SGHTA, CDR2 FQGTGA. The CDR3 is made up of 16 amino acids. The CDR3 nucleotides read TGTGCCAGCAGCTCAAGACTAGCGGGAGACACAGATACGCAGTATTTT. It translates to CASSSRLAGDTDTQYF.

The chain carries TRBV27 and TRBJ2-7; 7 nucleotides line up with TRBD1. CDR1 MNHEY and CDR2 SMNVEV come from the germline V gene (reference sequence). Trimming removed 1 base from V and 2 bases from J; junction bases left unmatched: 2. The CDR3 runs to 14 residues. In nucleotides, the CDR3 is TGTGCCAGCAGTTTATTGGACAGGCCCTACGAGCAGTACTTC. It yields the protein CASSLLDRPYEQYF.

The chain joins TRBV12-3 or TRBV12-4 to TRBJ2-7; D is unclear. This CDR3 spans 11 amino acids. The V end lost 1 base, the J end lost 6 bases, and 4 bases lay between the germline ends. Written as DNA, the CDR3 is TGTGCCAGCAGTTTAGGGCCCGAGCAGTACTTC. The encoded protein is CASSLGPEQYF.

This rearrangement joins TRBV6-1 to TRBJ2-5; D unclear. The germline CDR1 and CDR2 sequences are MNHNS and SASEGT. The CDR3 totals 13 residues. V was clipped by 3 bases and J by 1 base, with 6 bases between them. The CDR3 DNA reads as TGTGCCAGCAGTGATGCAGGCCAAGAGACCCAGTACTTC. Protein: CASSDAGQETQYF.

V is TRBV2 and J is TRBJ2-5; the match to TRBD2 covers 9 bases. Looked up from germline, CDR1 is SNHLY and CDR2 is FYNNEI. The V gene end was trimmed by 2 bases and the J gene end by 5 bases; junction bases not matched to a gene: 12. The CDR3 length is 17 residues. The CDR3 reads CASSERLAGDPRETQYF. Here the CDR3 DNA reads TGTGCCAGCAGTGAACGGTTAGCGGGGGACCCCAGGGAGACCCAGTACTTC.

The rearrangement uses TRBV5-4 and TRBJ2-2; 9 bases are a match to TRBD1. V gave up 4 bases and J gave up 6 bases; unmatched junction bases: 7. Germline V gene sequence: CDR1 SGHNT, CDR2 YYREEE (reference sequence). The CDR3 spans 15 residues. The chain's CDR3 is CASSAGDRVPGELFF. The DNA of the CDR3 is TGTGCCAGCAGCGCTGGGGACAGGGTTCCCGGGGAGCTGTTTTTT.

In DNA, the CDR3 is TGTGCCAGCAGCTTAGGGGCCCACAGCTCAACTAATGAAAAACTGTTTTTT. Its protein product is CASSLGAHSSTNEKLFF. The V and J genes are TRBV13 and TRBJ1-4; D is unresolved. V lost 0 bases, J lost 0 bases, and 11 bases lay in between. This CDR3 is built from 17 residues. The germline gives CDR1 PRHDT, CDR2 FYEKMQ (reference sequence).

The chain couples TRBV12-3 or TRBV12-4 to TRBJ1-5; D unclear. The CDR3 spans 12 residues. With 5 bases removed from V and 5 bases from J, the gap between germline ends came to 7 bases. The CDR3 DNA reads TGTGCCAGCAGTCCCCGGGATCAGCCCCAGCATTTT. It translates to CASSPRDQPQHF.

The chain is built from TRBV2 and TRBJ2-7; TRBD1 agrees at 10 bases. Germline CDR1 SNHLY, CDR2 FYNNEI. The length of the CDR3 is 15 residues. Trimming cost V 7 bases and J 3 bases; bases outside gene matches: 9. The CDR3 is CASNSHGQGDYEQYF. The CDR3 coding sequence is TGTGCCAGCAACTCGCACGGACAGGGGGACTACGAGCAGTACTTC.

The DNA of the CDR3 is TGTGCCAGCACCCCAGGAATAAACACCGGGGAGCTGTTTTTT. Translated, it gives CASTPGINTGELFF. The J gene is TRBJ2-2, the V gene TRBV27; D unclear. CDR1 and CDR2 from the germline V gene are MNHEY and SMNVEV (reference sequence). The ends were cut back, 7 bases at V and 2 bases at J, with 11 bases in the middle. This CDR3 contains 14 residues.

The chain's CDR3 is CASSRQGSYSNQPQHF. DNA for the CDR3: TGTGCCAGTAGTCGACAGGGATCCTATAGCAATCAGCCCCAGCATTTT. The chain carries TRBV19 and TRBJ1-5, with 7 bases fitting TRBD1. Germline assignment: CDR1 LNHDA and CDR2 SQIVND (reference sequence). The ends lost 5 bases at V and 0 bases at J; junction bases unmatched: 7. The CDR3 contains 16 residues.

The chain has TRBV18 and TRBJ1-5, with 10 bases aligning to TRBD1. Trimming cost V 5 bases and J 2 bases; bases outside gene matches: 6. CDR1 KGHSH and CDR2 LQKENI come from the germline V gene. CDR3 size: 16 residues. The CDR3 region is CASSLEGTGGNQPQHF. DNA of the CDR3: TGTGCCAGCTCATTAGAAGGGACAGGGGGCAATCAGCCCCAGCATTTT.

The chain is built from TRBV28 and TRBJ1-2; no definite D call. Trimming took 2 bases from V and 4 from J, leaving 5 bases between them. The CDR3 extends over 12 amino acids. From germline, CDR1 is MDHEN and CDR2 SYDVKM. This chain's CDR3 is CASSLTAYGYTF. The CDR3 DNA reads TGTGCCAGCAGTTTAACAGCCTATGGCTACACCTTC.

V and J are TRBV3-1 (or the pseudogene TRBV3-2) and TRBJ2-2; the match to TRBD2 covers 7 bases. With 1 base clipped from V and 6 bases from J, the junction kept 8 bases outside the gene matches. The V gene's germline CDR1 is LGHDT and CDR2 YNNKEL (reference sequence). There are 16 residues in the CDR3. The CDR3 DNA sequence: TGTGCCAGCAGCCAAGTACTAGCGCTCTACGCCGGGGAGCTGTTTTTT. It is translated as CASSQVLALYAGELFF.

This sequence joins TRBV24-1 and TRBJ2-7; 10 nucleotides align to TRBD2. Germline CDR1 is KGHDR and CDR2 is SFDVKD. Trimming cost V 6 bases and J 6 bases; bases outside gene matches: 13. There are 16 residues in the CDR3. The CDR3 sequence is CATSWATSGRVCEQYF. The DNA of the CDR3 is TGTGCCACCAGTTGGGCTACGAGCGGGAGGGTTTGCGAGCAGTACTTC.

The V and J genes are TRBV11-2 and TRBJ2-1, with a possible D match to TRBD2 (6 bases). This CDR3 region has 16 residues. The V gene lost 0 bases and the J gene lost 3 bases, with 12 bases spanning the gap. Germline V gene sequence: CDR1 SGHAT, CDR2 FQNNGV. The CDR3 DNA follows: TGTGCCAGCAGCTTAGATCGTAGCGGTTTCTACAATGAGCAGTTCTTC. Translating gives CASSLDRSGFYNEQFF.

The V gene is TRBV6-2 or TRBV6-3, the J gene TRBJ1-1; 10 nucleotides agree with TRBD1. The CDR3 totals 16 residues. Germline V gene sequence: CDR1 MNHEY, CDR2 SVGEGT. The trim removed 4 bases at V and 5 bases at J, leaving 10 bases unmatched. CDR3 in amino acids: CASSSRQGARDTEAFF. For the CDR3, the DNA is TGTGCCAGCAGTTCCCGACAGGGGGCGAGGGATACTGAAGCTTTCTTT.

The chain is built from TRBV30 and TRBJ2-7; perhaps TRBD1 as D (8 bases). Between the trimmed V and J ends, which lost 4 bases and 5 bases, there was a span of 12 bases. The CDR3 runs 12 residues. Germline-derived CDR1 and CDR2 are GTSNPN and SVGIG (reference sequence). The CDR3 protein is CAWTTGGDEQYF. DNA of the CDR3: TGTGCCTGGACAACAGGGGGGGACGAGCAGTACTTC. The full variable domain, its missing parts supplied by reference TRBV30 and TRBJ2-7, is SQTIHQWPATLVQPVGSPLSLECTVEGTSNPNLYWYRQAAGRGLQLLFYSVGIGQISSEVPQNLSASRPQDRQFILSSKKLLLSDSGFYLCAWTTGGDEQYFGPGTRLTVT.